Below, one TCR beta chain is given with its context. The sample originates from a study of technical replicates of blood from a few donors. Produced via immunoSEQ multiplex PCR; TCRdb's table is partial and in-frame only. This sample carries about 80,000 clones, about 97% of them seen once, and the ten largest clones take about 0.19%. The CDR3 runs to 15 residues. Germline CDR1 and CDR2: SEHNR and FQNEAQ (reference sequence). The V and J ends lost 5 bases and 5 bases, in that order; junction bases with no gene match: 7. V is TRBV7-9 and J is TRBJ1-4; the match to TRBD1 covers 8 bases. Sequencing was carried out using T cells isolated from PBMCs. The receptor comes from a human donor in good health. CDR3 DNA sequence: TGTGCCAGCAGCCCGCGCCGGACAGGGAATGAAAAACTGTTTTTT. Protein: CASSPRRTGNEKLFF.